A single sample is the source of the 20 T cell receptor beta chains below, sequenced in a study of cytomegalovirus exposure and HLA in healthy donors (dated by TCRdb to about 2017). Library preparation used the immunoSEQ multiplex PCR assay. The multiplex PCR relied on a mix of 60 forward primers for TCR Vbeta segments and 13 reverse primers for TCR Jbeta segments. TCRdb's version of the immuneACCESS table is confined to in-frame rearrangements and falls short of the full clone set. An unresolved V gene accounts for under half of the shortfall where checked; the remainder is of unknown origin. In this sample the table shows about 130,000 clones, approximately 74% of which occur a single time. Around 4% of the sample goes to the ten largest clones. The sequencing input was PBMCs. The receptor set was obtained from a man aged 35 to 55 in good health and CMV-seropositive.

CDR3 nucleotide sequence: TGTGCCAGCAGCTTGTTCGTGAACACCGGGGAGCTGTTTTTT. It specifies CASSLFVNTGELFF. The chain carries TRBV5-5 and TRBJ2-2; D is unclear. Germline values: CDR1 SGHKS, CDR2 YYEKEE (reference sequence). The CDR3 runs 14 residues. V shed 1 base and J shed 1 base, with 5 bases lying between them. The whole variable domain, remainder taken from reference TRBV5-5 and TRBJ2-2, is DAGVTQSPTHLIKTRGQQVTLRCSPISGHKSVSWYQQVLGQGPQFIFQYYEKEERGRGNFPDRFSARQFPNYSSELNVNALLLGDSALYLCASSLFVNTGELFFGEGSRLTVL.

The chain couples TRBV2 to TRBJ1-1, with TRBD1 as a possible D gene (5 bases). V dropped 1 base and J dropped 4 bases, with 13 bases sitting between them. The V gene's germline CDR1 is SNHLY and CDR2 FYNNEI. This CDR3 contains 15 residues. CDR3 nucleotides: TGTGCCAGCAGTGAAGTCGGTCTTAGGGGCACTGAAGCTTTCTTT. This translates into CASSEVGLRGTEAFF.

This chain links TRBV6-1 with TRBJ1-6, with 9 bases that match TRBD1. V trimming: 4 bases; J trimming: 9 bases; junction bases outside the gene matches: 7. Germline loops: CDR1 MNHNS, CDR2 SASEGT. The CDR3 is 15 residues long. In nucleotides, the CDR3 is TGTGCCAGCAGTGGTCTGGGACAGGGCTCTTCACCCCTCCACTTT. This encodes CASSGLGQGSSPLHF.

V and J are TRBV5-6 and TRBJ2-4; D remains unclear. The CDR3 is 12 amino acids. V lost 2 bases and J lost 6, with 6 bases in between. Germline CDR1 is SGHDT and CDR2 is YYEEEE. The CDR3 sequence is CASSFNLNIQYF. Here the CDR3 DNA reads TGTGCCAGCAGCTTCAATTTAAACATTCAGTACTTC.

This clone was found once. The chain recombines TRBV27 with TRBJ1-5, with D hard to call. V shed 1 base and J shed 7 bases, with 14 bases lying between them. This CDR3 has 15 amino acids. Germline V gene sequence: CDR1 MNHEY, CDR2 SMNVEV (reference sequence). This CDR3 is CASSLYGGTGQPQHF. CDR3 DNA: TGTGCCAGCAGTTTATACGGTGGAACGGGGCAGCCCCAGCATTTT.

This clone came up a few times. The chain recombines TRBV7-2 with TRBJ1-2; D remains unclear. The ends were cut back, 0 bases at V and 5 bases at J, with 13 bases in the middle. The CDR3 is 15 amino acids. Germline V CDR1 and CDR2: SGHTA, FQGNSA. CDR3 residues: CASSLAPPTDYGYTF. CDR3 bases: TGTGCCAGCAGCTTAGCCCCCCCAACAGATTATGGCTACACCTTC.

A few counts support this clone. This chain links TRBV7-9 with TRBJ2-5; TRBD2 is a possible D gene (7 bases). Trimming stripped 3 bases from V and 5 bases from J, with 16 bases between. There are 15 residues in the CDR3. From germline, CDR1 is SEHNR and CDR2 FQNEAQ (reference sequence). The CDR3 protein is CASSFLGGERETQYF. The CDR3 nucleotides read TGTGCCAGCAGCTTTCTAGGGGGGGAGCGGGAGACCCAGTACTTC.

The chain's CDR3 is CASRSGAGGYNEQFF. The CDR3 region has the DNA TGTGCCAGCAGGTCGGGAGCGGGGGGTTACAATGAGCAGTTCTTC. The V call is TRBV28, the J call TRBJ2-1, with TRBD2 matching over 9 bases. This CDR3 region has 15 residues. With V trimmed by 6 bases and J by 4 bases, 7 bases remained unmatched. Germline CDR1 reads MDHEN; CDR2 reads SYDVKM.

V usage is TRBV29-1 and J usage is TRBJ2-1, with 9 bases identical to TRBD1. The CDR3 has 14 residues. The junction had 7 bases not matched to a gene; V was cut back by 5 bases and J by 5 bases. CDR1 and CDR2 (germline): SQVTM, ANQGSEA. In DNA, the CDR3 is TGCAGCGTTTGGACAGGGGTTACCAACAATGAGCAGTTCTTC. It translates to CSVWTGVTNNEQFF.

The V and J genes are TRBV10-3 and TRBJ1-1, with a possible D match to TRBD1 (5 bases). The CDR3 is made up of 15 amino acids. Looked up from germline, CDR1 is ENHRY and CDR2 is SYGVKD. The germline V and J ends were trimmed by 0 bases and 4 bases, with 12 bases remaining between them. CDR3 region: CAISESGGGTTEAFF. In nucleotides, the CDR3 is TGTGCCATCAGTGAGTCGGGCGGGGGGACCACTGAAGCTTTCTTT.

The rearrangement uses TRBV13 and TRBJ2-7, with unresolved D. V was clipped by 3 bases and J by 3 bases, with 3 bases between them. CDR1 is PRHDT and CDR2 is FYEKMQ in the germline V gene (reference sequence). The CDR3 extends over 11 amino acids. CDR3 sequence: CASSFNYEQYF. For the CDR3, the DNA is TGTGCCAGCAGCTTCAACTACGAGCAGTACTTC. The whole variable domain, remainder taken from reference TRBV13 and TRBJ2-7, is AAGVIQSPRHLIKEKRETATLKCYPIPRHDTVYWYQQGPGQDPQFLISFYEKMQSDKGSIPDRFSAQQFSDYHSELNMSSLELGDSALYFCASSFNYEQYFGPGTRLTVT.

This CDR3 reads CASSNDRMGGETQYF. Written as DNA, the CDR3 is TGTGCCAGCAGCAACGACAGGATGGGGGGGGAGACCCAGTACTTC. The chain uses TRBV9 and TRBJ2-5; D perhaps matches TRBD2 (7 bases). This CDR3 comprises 15 residues. Trimming took 4 bases from V and 5 from J, leaving 18 bases between them. Per germline, CDR1 SGDLS and CDR2 YYNGEE.

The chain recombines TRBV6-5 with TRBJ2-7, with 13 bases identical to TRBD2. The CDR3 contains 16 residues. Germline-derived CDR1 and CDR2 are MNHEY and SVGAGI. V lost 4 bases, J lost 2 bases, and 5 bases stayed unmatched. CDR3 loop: CASSSITSGGAYEQYF. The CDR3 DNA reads TGTGCCAGCAGTTCGATAACTAGCGGGGGGGCCTACGAGCAGTACTTC.

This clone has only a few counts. CDR3 loop: CAGRTSGRNEQFF. CDR3 nucleotides: TGTGCCGGTCGGACTAGCGGGAGAAATGAGCAGTTCTTC. The J gene is TRBJ2-1, the V gene TRBV11-2; 13 nucleotides line up with TRBD2. This CDR3 has 13 amino acids. The germline gives CDR1 SGHAT, CDR2 FQNNGV. Trimming took 11 bases from V and 7 from J; bases not matched to a gene: 5. Variable domain in full (rest from reference TRBV11-2 and TRBJ2-1): EAGVAQSPRYKIIEKRQSVAFWCNPISGHATLYWYQQILGQGPKLLIQFQNNGVVDDSQLPKDRFSAERLKGVDSTLKIQPAKLEDSAVYLCAGRTSGRNEQFFGPGTRLTVL.

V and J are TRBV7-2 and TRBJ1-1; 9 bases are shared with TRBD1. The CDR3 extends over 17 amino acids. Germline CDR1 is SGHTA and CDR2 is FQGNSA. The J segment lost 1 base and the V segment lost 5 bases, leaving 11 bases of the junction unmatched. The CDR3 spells CASSPYLGTGPNTEAFF. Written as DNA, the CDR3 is TGTGCCAGCAGCCCTTACCTGGGGACAGGGCCGAACACTGAAGCTTTCTTT.

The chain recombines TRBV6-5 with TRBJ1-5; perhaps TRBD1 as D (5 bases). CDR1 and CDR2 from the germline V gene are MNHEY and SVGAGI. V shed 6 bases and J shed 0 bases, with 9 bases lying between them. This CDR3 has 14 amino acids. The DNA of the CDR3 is TGTGCCAGCAGAAAGACAGTTAGCAATCAGCCCCAGCATTTT. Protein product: CASRKTVSNQPQHF.

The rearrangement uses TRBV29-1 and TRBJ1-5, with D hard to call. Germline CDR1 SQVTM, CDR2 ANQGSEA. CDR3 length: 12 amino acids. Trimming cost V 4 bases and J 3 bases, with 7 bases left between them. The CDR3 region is CSVGFNNQPQHF. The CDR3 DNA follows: TGCAGCGTTGGTTTCAACAATCAGCCCCAGCATTTT.

CDR3 coding DNA: TGTGCCAGCAGCTTAGTAGGGGACACTGAAGCTTTCTTT. Its protein is CASSLVGDTEAFF. The chain carries TRBV7-6 and TRBJ1-1, with D tentatively TRBD1 (5 bases). Trimming stripped 1 base from V and 3 bases from J, with 6 bases between. The CDR3 has 13 amino acids. Germline V CDR1 and CDR2: SGHVS, FNYEAQ. Complete variable domain (other parts from reference TRBV7-6 and TRBJ1-1): GAGVSQSPRYKVTKRGQDVALRCDPISGHVSLYWYRQALGQGPEFLTYFNYEAQQDKSGLPNDRFSAERPEGSISTLTIQRTEQRDSAMYRCASSLVGDTEAFFGQGTRLTVV.

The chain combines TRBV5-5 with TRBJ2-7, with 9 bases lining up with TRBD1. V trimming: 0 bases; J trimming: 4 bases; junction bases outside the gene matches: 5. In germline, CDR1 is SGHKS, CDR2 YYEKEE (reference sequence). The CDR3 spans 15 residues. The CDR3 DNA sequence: TGTGCCAGCAGCTTGGGGGACAGGGTGTTGTACGAGCAGTACTTC. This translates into CASSLGDRVLYEQYF. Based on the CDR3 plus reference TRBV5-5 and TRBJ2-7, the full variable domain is DAGVTQSPTHLIKTRGQQVTLRCSPISGHKSVSWYQQVLGQGPQFIFQYYEKEERGRGNFPDRFSARQFPNYSSELNVNALLLGDSALYLCASSLGDRVLYEQYFGPGTRLTVT.

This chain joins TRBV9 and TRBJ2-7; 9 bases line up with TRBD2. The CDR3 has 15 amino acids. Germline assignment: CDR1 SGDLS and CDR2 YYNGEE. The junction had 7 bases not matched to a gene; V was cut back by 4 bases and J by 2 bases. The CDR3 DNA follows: TGTGCCAGCAGCCCTAGCGGGAAGGGAGCCTACGAGCAGTACTTC. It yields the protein CASSPSGKGAYEQYF.